The 7 T cell receptor beta chains below all came from one sample that was sequenced in a study of radiotherapy plus CTLA-4 blockade in lung cancer. The repertoire was sequenced with immunoSEQ multiplex PCR; TCRdb's copy has only in-frame clones and lacks some. The sample consists of over 70,000 clones, about 86% of them appearing once. The sample here was peripheral blood, taken from a patient treated with radiotherapy plus ipilimumab. The source of these receptors is a human donor with non-small cell lung cancer who had a partial response to radiotherapy plus ipilimumab.

This chain uses TRBV6-5 with TRBJ2-7; D is ambiguous. Germline CDR1 and CDR2: MNHEY and SVGAGI. Trimming removed 6 bases at V and 1 base at J, with 16 bases between. The CDR3 consists of 15 residues. CDR3 coding DNA: TGTGCCAGCAGCCGTCAAGTGACTGGGTCCTACGAGCAGTACTTC. Protein: CASSRQVTGSYEQYF.

V gene TRBV29-1 combines with J gene TRBJ2-1, with 12 bases that match TRBD1. V trimming: 5 bases; J trimming: 4 bases; junction bases outside the gene matches: 3. Germline-derived CDR1 and CDR2 are SQVTM and ANQGSEA. The CDR3 is 14 residues long. The CDR3 protein is CSVRDRGHYNEQFF. The CDR3 DNA reads TGCAGCGTTAGGGACAGGGGGCATTACAATGAGCAGTTCTTC.

The V gene is TRBV15, the J gene TRBJ1-1; D is possibly TRBD1 (5 bases). This CDR3 spans 15 amino acids. Germline-derived CDR1 and CDR2 are LNHNV and YYDKDF (reference sequence). V shed 5 bases and J shed 4 bases, with 17 bases lying between them. CDR3 DNA: TGTGCCACCAGCCCTGGGGACCTGGGGGGCACTGAAGCTTTCTTT. Translating gives CATSPGDLGGTEAFF.

This clone was detected only a few times. This sequence joins TRBV2 and TRBJ1-4; 9 bases line up with TRBD1. Germline CDR1 reads SNHLY; CDR2 reads FYNNEI. V trimming: 1 base; J trimming: 7 bases; junction bases outside the gene matches: 1. The CDR3 totals 14 residues. The CDR3 DNA is TGTGCCAGCAGTGAAGACAGGGGGCGTGAAAAACTGTTTTTT. Encoded protein: CASSEDRGREKLFF.

This chain joins TRBV5-1 and TRBJ1-5, with D tentatively TRBD1 (5 bases). V was cut by 4 bases and J by 7 bases, with 12 bases left in between. The CDR3 contains 13 residues. Germline CDR1 reads SGHRS; CDR2 reads YFSETQ. Written as DNA, the CDR3 is TGCGCCAGCAGCCCTGACAGCGTACAGCCCCAGCATTTT. As protein: CASSPDSVQPQHF. The variable domain in full, with the rest retrieved from reference TRBV5-1 and TRBJ1-5, is KAGVTQTPRYLIKTRGQQVTLSCSPISGHRSVSWYQQTPGQGLQFLFEYFSETQRNKGNFPGRFSGRQFSNSRSEMNVSTLELGDSALYLCASSPDSVQPQHFGDGTRLSIL.

This clone occurred once. V usage is TRBV7-9 and J usage is TRBJ1-1, with 7 bases aligning to TRBD1. Germline V gene data show CDR1 as SEHNR and CDR2 as FQNEAQ (reference sequence). Unmatched junction bases numbered 8, after V lost 6 bases and J lost 1 base. This CDR3 is built from 15 residues. The chain's CDR3 is CASRYQGTENTEAFF. DNA of the CDR3: TGTGCCAGCAGGTACCAAGGGACAGAGAACACTGAAGCTTTCTTT.

The chain recombines TRBV15 with TRBJ2-3; 11 nucleotides agree with TRBD2. The CDR3 is 17 residues long. CDR1 and CDR2 (germline): LNHNV, YYDKDF (reference sequence). The V and J ends lost 4 bases and 4 bases, in that order; junction bases with no gene match: 10. The CDR3 DNA sequence: TGTGCCACCAGCACCCCAATAGCGGGAGGGGGTGCAGATACGCAGTATTTT. It codes for CATSTPIAGGGADTQYF. The full variable domain, completed using reference TRBV15 and TRBJ2-3, is DAMVIQNPRYQVTQFGKPVTLSCSQTLNHNVMYWYQQKSSQAPKLLFHYYDKDFNNEADTPDNFQSRRPNTSFCFLDIRSPGLGDTAMYLCATSTPIAGGGADTQYFGPGTRLTVL.